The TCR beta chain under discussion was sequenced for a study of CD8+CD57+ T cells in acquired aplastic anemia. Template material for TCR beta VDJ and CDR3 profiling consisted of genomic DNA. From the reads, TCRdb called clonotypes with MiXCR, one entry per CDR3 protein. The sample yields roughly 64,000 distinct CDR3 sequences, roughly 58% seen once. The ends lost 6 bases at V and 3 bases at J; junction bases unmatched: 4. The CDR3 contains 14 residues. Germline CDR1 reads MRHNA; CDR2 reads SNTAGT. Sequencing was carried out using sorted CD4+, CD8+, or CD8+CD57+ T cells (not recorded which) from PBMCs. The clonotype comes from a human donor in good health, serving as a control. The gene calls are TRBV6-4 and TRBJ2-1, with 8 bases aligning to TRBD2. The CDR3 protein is CASRAGANYNEQFF. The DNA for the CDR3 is TGTGCCAGCAGAGCGGGGGCGAACTACAATGAGCAGTTCTTC.